This TCR beta chain was identified in a study of CD8 T cells in ankylosing spondylitis (dated by TCRdb to 2016 to 2017). Describing the broader study: The study set out to find disease-linked TCR variants by profiling T cell receptor beta repertoires in ankylosing spondylitis patients and healthy donors. The full study cohort was made up of about 25 ankylosing spondylitis patients and 95 to 130 healthy donors. Peripheral blood was sampled, and synovial fluid was also collected from ankylosing spondylitis patients. Overall study results and their limits: The disease-linked clones were reported as significantly enriched in matched synovial fluid samples from ankylosing spondylitis patients. A TCR beta motif made up of several highly homologous amino acid variants appeared to be characteristic of blood from ankylosing spondylitis patients. Some motif variants were previously reported in synovial fluid and blood of reactive arthritis patients, suggesting common disease-initiation mechanisms. The disease-linked clones had a CD8+ phenotype and were found at relatively low frequencies in peripheral blood.

TCRdb shows the sequencer as Illumina HiSeq 2500. TCR beta libraries were prepared by quantitative 5'-RACE with molecular barcodes. The paper's data handling went like this. A new computational method based on a probabilistic model of VDJ rearrangement was used to identify disease-linked TCR variants. TCRdb reran the public reads through fastp at Q25 and MiXCR, keeping productive beta chains. Rows matching on CDR3 protein sequence are summarized as one entry with the most common DNA and genes. TCRdb's processing, not the authors' own work, is the source of the V and J calls. This sample has some 800,000 distinct CDR3 sequences in its table, and 12% of those were observed once. In total, the top ten clones hold approximately 0.5% of the sample. A distance of 12 bases separates the germline ends of V and J, which lose 7 bases and 2 bases respectively. From its cysteine to its phenylalanine, the CDR3 spans 14 amino acids. Left in the record is the CDR3 DNA by itself, 42 bases read in frame from the first base.

Many counts were recorded for this clonotype. The antigen it binds to is not known. Qualities for individual bases were not recorded, and no much larger clone is one base off. The origin of this receptor is a male donor with ankylosing spondylitis. The specimen sequenced was blood, either unsorted or a sorted T cell fraction (not recorded which). The chain was built from TRBV12-3 or TRBV12-4 and TRBJ2-4, with a weak D call of TRBD1 (5 bases match). The CDR3 region: CASTVAGPKNIQYF. The bases are TGTGCCAGCACCGTTGCAGGGCCCAAAAACATTCAGTACTTC.